Listed here are 7 T cell receptor beta chains from one sample, sequenced in a study of shared clonotypes between healthy human individuals. Here immunoSEQ multiplex PCR was the method, and the copy in TCRdb shows in-frame clones only, minus some. In the table there are about 2.3 million clones, 85% to 95% of which are singletons. The material sequenced was naive CD4+ T cells from PBMCs. As for subset: CD45RA+ positively selected. These receptors originate from a man aged 18 to 29 in good health. Some clones in this sample may be carry-over from other donors' samples.

The chain links TRBV5-8 to TRBJ2-3, with D possibly being TRBD1 (6 bases). This CDR3 spans 16 amino acids. CDR1 and CDR2 from the germline V gene are SGHTS and YDEGEE. Trimming stripped 4 bases from V and 2 bases from J, with 17 bases between. The CDR3 DNA reads TGTGCCAGCAGCCTGGGGGCAGGGTATCCCACAGATACGCAGTATTTT. This encodes CASSLGAGYPTDTQYF.

CDR3 bases: TGTGCCAGCAGCCTGGAGAGCTTCAATCAGCCCCAGCATTTT. Translating it yields CASSLESFNQPQHF. V is TRBV28 and J is TRBJ1-5; D is unresolved. The V end lost 6 bases, the J end lost 3 bases, and 12 bases lay between the germline ends. Germline CDR1 is MDHEN and CDR2 is SYDVKM. The CDR3 spans 14 residues.

The chain combines TRBV5-1 with TRBJ1-2; D is unresolved. V lost 4 bases and J 0 bases, leaving 16 bases between the germline ends. Germline V gives CDR1 SGHRS, CDR2 YFSETQ. This CDR3 spans 16 amino acids. The CDR3 sequence: CASSPQVGRANYGYTF. The CDR3 bases are TGCGCCAGCAGCCCCCAGGTGGGAAGGGCTAACTATGGCTACACCTTC. Based on the CDR3 plus reference TRBV5-1 and TRBJ1-2, the full variable domain is KAGVTQTPRYLIKTRGQQVTLSCSPISGHRSVSWYQQTPGQGLQFLFEYFSETQRNKGNFPGRFSGRQFSNSRSEMNVSTLELGDSALYLCASSPQVGRANYGYTFGSGTRLTVV.

The chain joins TRBV7-9 to TRBJ1-4; TRBD1 is a possible D gene (6 bases). Between the trimmed V and J ends, which lost 5 bases and 4 bases, there was a span of 8 bases. There are 13 residues in the CDR3. Per germline, CDR1 SEHNR and CDR2 FQNEAQ (reference sequence). The CDR3 sequence is CASSRDINEKLFF. The CDR3 region has the DNA TGTGCCAGCAGCCGGGACATTAATGAAAAACTGTTTTTT. Together with reference TRBV7-9 and TRBJ1-4, the CDR3 gives the full variable domain: DTGVSQNPRHKITKRGQNVTFRCDPISEHNRLYWYRQTLGQGPEFLTYFQNEAQLEKSRLLSDRFSAERPKGSFSTLEIQRTEQGDSAMYLCASSRDINEKLFFGSGTQLSVL.

The gene calls are TRBV29-1 and TRBJ1-1; TRBD1 aligns across 8 bases. Losses at the gene ends were 5 bases for V and 6 bases for J; bases not matched to a gene: 8. CDR1 and CDR2 (germline): SQVTM, ANQGSEA. The length of the CDR3 is 13 residues. As DNA, the CDR3 is TGCAGCGTTCCCCTCAGGGGGCTCTCTGAAGCTTTCTTT. It is translated as CSVPLRGLSEAFF.

On this clone itself: Other nucleotide sequences in the sample specify the same CDR3. V is TRBV28 and J is TRBJ2-7; 11 positions match TRBD1. V trimming: 6 bases; J trimming: 4 bases; junction bases outside the gene matches: 8. CDR3 length: 15 residues. The germline gives CDR1 MDHEN, CDR2 SYDVKM. The CDR3 nucleotides are TGTGCCAGCAGCCCCCGGACAGGGGGCCCTTACGAGCAGTACTTC. This codes for CASSPRTGGPYEQYF.

This sequence joins TRBV10-1 and TRBJ2-3, with TRBD1 as a possible D gene (7 bases). CDR1 and CDR2 (germline): WNHNN, SYGVQD (reference sequence). Trimming took off 3 bases at V and 3 bases at J, with 16 bases between the two ends. The CDR3 covers 16 residues. The CDR3 sequence is CASSERTGGGTDTQYF. For the CDR3, the DNA is TGCGCCAGCAGTGAACGGACAGGTGGGGGGACAGATACGCAGTATTTT.